What follows are 3 T cell receptor beta chains derived from one specimen sequenced in a study of T cells in Graves' hyperthyroidism and ophthalmopathy. RNA transcripts provided the source from which TCR beta CDR3 regions were amplified. HTBI primers drove first-round RT-PCR of the TCR CDR3. Using its own MiXCR run on the multiplex PCR reads, TCRdb lists one record per CDR3 protein. The sample has about 380,000 distinct CDR3 sequences; roughly 18% are singletons. Sequencing was done on a sample of blood. These receptors were collected from a young man with Graves' ophthalmopathy.

CDR3 protein: CASSQEGLAGGPSYEQYF. The CDR3 DNA reads TGTGCCAGCAGCCAAGAGGGACTAGCGGGGGGGCCTTCCTACGAGCAGTACTTC. The V call is TRBV4-2, the J call TRBJ2-7; the match to TRBD2 covers 16 bases. V was clipped by 0 bases and J by 1 base; unmatched bases: 3. CDR3 size: 18 residues. Germline CDR1 reads LGHNA; CDR2 reads YNFKEQ.

The table lists this clonotype with a few counts. The chain uses TRBV9 and TRBJ2-2; no definite D call. From germline, CDR1 is SGDLS and CDR2 YYNGEE. The V end lost 1 base, the J end lost 1 base, and 5 bases lay between the germline ends. This CDR3 is 14 amino acids long. DNA of the CDR3: TGTGCCAGCAGCGTACTCGGGAACACCGGGGAGCTGTTTTTT. As protein: CASSVLGNTGELFF.

This clonotype was counted ten times or more. The junction shows a germline mismatch at one end, possibly a read error. The genes are TRBV4-1 and TRBJ1-1; D possibly corresponds to TRBD1 (5 bases). CDR1 and CDR2 from the germline V gene are MGHRA and YSYEKL. There are 14 residues in the CDR3. The CDR3 coding sequence is TGTGCCAGCAGCCAAGTAGGGGAGAACACTGAAGCTTTCTTT. Translation gives CASSQVGENTEAFF.